Reported below is one T cell receptor beta chain. The antigen remains undetermined. The data stem from a study of T-cell reconstitution after alpha-beta-depleted transplantation in children. Preparation of the TCRbeta library involved a method that used unique molecular identifiers. TCRdb re-analysed the PCR reads in MiXCR, keeping a single row per CDR3 protein. This sample has 200,000 to 250,000 distinct CDR3 sequences, with roughly 25% found just once. Points from the study as a whole: High day-60 TCRbeta diversity in some patients came from surviving recipient T cells and thymic progenitors.

The germline V gene encodes CDR1 LGHNA and CDR2 YSLEER. The CDR3 has 15 amino acids. V was shortened by 0 bases and J by 7 bases, with 13 bases between the two germline ends. The specimen was PBMCs, mostly from graft donor cells, collected 360 days after TCRalphabeta/CD19-depleted stem cell transplant. The receptor comes from a female patient between 2 and 10 years old who had a stem cell transplant for congenital amegakaryocytic thrombocytopenia, so the T cells may come from the graft donor. The chain employs TRBV4-3 and TRBJ1-5; D unclear. DNA of the CDR3: TGCGCCAGCAGCCAAGACCCGTATATGGGCCAGCCCCAGCATTTT. This gives the protein CASSQDPYMGQPQHF.